Detailed here is one T cell receptor (beta chain). The antigen is unknown. Together with a sample-barcoded 5' primer, a J-beta primer mix was included in a second PCR lasting roughly 7 to 11 cycles. Every sample gave at least 2.5 million paired-end reads containing CDR3. TCRdb ran MiXCR on the 5' RACE reads and lists one entry per CDR3 protein. The table lists approximately 1,000,000 distinct CDR3 sequences, 35% to 55% of them singletons. The record originates from a study of blood T cells in healthy people across ages. The ends were cut back, 5 bases at V and 1 base at J, with 22 bases in the middle. The CDR3 is 18 residues long. Germline V CDR1 and CDR2: MGHDK, SYGVNS. Study-wide results and limits: Estimated diversity that came from one million T cells was considered an underestimate.

Each donor's blood draw was roughly 9.8 milliliters of peripheral blood. The sample consisted of blood. The TCR comes from a woman aged 55-69 years in good health. This rearrangement joins TRBV25-1 to TRBJ2-3; D may be TRBD1 or TRBD2 (7 bases each). Here the CDR3 DNA reads TGTGCCAGCAGTCACAGGGGTAGCGGGCTCTACCGCACAGATACGCAGTATTTT. It codes for CASSHRGSGLYRTDTQYF. Full variable domain (remainder filled in from reference TRBV25-1 and TRBJ2-3): EADIYQTPRYLVIGTGKKITLECSQTMGHDKMYWYQQDPGMELHLIHYSYGVNSTEKGDLSSESTVSRIRTEHFPLTLESARPSHTSQYLCASSHRGSGLYRTDTQYFGPGTRLTVL.